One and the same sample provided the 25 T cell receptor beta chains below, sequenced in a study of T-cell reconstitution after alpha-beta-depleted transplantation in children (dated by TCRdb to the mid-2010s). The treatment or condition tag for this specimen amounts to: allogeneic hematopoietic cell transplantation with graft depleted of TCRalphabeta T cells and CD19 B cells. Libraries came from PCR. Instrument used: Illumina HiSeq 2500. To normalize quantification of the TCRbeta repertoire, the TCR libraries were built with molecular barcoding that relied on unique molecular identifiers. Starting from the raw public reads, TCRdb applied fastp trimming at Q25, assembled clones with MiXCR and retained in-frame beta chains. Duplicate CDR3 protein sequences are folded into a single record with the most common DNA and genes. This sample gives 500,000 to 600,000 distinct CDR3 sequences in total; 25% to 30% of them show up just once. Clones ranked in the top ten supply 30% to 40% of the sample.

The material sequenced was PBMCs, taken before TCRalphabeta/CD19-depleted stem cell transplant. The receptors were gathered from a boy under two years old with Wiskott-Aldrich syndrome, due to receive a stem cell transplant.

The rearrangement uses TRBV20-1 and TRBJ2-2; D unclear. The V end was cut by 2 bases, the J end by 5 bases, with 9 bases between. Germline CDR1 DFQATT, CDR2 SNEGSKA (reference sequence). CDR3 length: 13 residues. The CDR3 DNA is TGCAGTGCTAGACCCAAGCGAACCGGGGAGCTGTTTTTT. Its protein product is CSARPKRTGELFF.

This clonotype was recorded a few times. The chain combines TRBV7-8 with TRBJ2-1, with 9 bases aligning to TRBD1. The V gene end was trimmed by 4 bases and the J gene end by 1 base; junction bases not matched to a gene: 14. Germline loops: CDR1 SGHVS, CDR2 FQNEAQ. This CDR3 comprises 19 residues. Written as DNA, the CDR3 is TGTGCCAGCAGCTCCAACCCTGAAACAGGGGGCAAATCCTACAATGAGCAGTTCTTC. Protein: CASSSNPETGGKSYNEQFF.

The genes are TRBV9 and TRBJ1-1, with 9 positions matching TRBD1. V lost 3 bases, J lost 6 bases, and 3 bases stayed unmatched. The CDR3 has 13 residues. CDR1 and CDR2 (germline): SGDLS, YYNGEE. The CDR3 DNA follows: TGTGCCAGCAGCGCACAGGGGGCAGCTGAAGCTTTCTTT. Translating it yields CASSAQGAAEAFF.

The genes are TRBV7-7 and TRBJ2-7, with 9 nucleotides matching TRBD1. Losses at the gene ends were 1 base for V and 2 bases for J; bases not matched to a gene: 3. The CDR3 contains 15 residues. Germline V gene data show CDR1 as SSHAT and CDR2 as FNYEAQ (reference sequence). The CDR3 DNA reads TGTGCCAGCAGCTTAGTCCGACAGGGGGCCTACGAGCAGTACTTC. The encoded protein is CASSLVRQGAYEQYF. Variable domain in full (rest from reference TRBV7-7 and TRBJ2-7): GAGVSQSPRYKVTKRGQDVTLRCDPISSHATLYWYQQALGQGPEFLTYFNYEAQPDKSGLPSDRFSAERPEGSISTLTIQRTEQRDSAMYRCASSLVRQGAYEQYFGPGTRLTVT.

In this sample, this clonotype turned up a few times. CDR3: CSAEGGVTYNEQFF. The CDR3 DNA reads TGCAGTGCAGAGGGGGGAGTAACCTACAATGAGCAGTTCTTC. The chain employs TRBV20-1 and TRBJ2-1; D may be TRBD1 or TRBD2 (6 bases each). The CDR3 runs 14 residues. Germline-derived CDR1 and CDR2 are DFQATT and SNEGSKA (reference sequence). The V gene lost 6 bases and the J gene lost 2 bases, with 14 bases spanning the gap.

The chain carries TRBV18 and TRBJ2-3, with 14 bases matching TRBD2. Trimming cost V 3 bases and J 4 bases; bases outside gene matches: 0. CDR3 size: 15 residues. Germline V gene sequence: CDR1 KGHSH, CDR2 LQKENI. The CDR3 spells CASSPTSGGADTQYF. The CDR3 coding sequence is TGTGCCAGCTCACCGACTAGCGGGGGGGCAGATACGCAGTATTTT.

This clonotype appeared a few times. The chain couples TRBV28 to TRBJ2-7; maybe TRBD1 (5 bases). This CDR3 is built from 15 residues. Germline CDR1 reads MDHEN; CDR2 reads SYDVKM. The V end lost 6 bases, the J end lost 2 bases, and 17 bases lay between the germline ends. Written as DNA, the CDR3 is TGTGCCAGCAGGGAATCAGGGCTTGGAACCTACGAGCAGTACTTC. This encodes CASRESGLGTYEQYF.

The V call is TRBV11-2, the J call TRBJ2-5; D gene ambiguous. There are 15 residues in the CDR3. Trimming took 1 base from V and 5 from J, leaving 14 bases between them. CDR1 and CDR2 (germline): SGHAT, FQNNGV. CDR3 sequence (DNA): TGTGCCAGCAGCTTAGGACAATCGGTCCGGGAGACCCAGTACTTC. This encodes CASSLGQSVRETQYF.

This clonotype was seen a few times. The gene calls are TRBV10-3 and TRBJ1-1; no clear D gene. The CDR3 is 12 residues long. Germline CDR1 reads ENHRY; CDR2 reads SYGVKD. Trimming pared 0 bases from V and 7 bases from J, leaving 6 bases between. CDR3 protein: CAISESGLEAFF. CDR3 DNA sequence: TGTGCCATCAGTGAGTCGGGTCTTGAAGCTTTCTTT.

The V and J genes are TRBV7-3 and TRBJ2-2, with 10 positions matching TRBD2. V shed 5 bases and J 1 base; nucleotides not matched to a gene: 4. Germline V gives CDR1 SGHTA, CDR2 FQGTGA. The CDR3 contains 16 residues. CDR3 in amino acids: CASSVTSGKNTGELFF. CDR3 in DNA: TGTGCCAGCAGCGTCACTAGCGGGAAGAACACCGGGGAGCTGTTTTTT.

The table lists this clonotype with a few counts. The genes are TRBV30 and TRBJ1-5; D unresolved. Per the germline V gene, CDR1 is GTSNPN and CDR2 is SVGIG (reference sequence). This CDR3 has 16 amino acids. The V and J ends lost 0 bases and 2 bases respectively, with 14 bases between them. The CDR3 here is CAWSVSPKGGNQPQHF. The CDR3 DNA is TGTGCCTGGAGTGTATCGCCGAAAGGAGGCAATCAGCCCCAGCATTTT.

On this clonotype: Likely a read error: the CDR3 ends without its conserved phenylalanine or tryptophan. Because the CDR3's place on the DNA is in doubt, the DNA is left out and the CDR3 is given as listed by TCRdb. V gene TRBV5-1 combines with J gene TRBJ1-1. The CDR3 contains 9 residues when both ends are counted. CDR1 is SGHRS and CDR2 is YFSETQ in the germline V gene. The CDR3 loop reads CASSLVRRE.

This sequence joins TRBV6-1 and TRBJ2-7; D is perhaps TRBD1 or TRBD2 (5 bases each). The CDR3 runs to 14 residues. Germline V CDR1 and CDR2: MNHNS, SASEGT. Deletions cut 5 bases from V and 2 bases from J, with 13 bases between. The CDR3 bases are TGTGCCAGCAGTCGCCCGGGGCAACCCTACGAGCAGTACTTC. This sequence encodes CASSRPGQPYEQYF.

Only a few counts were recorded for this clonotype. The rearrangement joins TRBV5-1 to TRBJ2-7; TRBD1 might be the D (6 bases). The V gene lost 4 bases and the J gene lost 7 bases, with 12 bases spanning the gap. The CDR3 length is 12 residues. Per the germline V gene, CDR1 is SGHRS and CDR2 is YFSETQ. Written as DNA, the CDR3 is TGCGCCAGCAGCCAAGGGGGTATGGAGCAGTACTTC. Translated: CASSQGGMEQYF. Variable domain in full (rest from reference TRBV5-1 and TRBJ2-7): KAGVTQTPRYLIKTRGQQVTLSCSPISGHRSVSWYQQTPGQGLQFLFEYFSETQRNKGNFPGRFSGRQFSNSRSEMNVSTLELGDSALYLCASSQGGMEQYFGPGTRLTVT.

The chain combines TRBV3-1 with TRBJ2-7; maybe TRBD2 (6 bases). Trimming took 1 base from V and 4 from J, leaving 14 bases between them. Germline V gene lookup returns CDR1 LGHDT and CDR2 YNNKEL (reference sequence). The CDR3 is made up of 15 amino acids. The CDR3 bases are TGTGCCAGCAGCCAAGTTACCGTCGGGGGATACGAGCAGTACTTC. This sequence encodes CASSQVTVGGYEQYF.

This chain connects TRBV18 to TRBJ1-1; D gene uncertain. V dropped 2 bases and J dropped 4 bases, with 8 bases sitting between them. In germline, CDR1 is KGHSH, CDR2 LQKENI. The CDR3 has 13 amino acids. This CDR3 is CASSPGFRTEAFF. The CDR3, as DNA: TGTGCCAGCTCACCAGGGTTTCGCACTGAAGCTTTCTTT.

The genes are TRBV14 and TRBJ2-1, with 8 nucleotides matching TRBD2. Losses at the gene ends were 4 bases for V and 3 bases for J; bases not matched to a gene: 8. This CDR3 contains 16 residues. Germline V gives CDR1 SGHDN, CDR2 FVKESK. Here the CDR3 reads CASSLGLAPLYNEQFF. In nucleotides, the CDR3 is TGTGCCAGCAGCCTCGGACTAGCCCCCCTCTACAATGAGCAGTTCTTC.

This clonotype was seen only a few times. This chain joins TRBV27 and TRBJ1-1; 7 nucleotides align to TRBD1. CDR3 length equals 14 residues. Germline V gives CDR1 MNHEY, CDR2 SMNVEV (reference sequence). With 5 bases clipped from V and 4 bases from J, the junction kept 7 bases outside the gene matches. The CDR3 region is CASSKRQGITEAFF. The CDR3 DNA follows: TGTGCCAGCAGTAAACGACAGGGAATCACTGAAGCTTTCTTT.

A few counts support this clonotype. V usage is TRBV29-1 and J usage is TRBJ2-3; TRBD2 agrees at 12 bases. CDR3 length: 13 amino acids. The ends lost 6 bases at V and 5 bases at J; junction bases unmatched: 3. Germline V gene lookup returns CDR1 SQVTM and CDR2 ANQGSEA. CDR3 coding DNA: TGCAGCGTCCTAGCGGGAGGGGGAGATACGCAGTATTTT. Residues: CSVLAGGGDTQYF.

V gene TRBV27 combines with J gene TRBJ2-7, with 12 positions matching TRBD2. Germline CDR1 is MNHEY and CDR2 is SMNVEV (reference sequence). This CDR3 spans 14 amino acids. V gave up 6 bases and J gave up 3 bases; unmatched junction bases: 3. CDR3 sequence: CASRRTSGNYEQYF. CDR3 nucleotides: TGTGCCAGCAGACGGACTAGCGGGAACTACGAGCAGTACTTC.

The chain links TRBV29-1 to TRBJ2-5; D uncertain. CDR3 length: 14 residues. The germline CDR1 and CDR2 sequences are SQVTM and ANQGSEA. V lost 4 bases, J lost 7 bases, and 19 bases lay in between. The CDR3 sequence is CSVASGSTGGTQYF. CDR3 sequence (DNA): TGCAGCGTTGCGAGTGGGTCAACTGGTGGGACCCAGTACTTC.

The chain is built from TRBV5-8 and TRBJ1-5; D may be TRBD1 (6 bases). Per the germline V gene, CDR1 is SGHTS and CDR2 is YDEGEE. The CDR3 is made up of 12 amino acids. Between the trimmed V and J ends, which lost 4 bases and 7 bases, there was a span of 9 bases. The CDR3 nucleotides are TGTGCCAGCAGCCGTCAGGGGCAGCCCCAGCATTTT. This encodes CASSRQGQPQHF.

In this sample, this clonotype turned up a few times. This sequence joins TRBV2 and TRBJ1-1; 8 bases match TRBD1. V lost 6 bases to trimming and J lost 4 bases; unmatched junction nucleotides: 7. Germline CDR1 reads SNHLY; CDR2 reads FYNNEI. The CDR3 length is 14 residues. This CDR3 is CASRQGGRVTEAFF. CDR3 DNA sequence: TGTGCCAGCAGACAGGGGGGTAGAGTCACTGAAGCTTTCTTT.

In DNA, the CDR3 is TGTGCCACCAGCAGCCCCAGGGCCGCTAATGAAAAACTGTTTTTT. Translation: CATSSPRAANEKLFF. V is TRBV15 and J is TRBJ1-4, with D perhaps TRBD1 (5 bases). The length of the CDR3 is 15 residues. V lost 3 bases and J 3 bases, leaving 11 bases between the germline ends. CDR1 is LNHNV, CDR2 YYDKDF, per germline (reference sequence).

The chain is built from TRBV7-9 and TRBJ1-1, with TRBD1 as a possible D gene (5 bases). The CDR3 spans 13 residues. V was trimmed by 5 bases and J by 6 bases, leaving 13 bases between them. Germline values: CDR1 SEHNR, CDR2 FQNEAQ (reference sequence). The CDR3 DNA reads TGTGCCAGCAGCCAGGTGCGGGGCCCTGAAGCTTTCTTT. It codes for CASSQVRGPEAFF.